The 4 T cell receptor beta chains below all came from one sample that was sequenced in a study of shared clonotypes between healthy human individuals. Naive CD8 cells lacked CD45RO, underwent positive selection for CCR7 and left out terminally differentiated effector memory CD45RA+ cells. Libraries were prepared by immunoSEQ multiplex PCR; TCRdb keeps only in-frame clonotypes and omits some of them. The sample carries roughly 2,000,000 clones, around 96% recorded once. Material: naive CD8+ T cells sorted from blood. These receptors came from a man aged 18 to 29 in good health.

The chain carries TRBV27 and TRBJ2-3; TRBD2 might be the D (6 bases). This CDR3 is 17 amino acids long. CDR1 is MNHEY, CDR2 SMNVEV, per germline (reference sequence). The V end lost 5 bases, the J end lost 7 bases, and 25 bases lay between the germline ends. Here the CDR3 reads CASSGIVSGSHPYTQYF. CDR3 bases: TGTGCCAGCAGTGGTATAGTTAGCGGCAGTCATCCATATACGCAGTATTTT.

This clone appeared once. This sequence joins TRBV6-5 and TRBJ1-4; D gene uncertain. The germline V and J ends were trimmed by 7 bases and 8 bases, with 14 bases remaining between them. CDR1 and CDR2 (germline): MNHEY, SVGAGI. This CDR3 is built from 13 residues. The CDR3 DNA is TGTGCCAGCACCTCCGAAGGCTCCGAAAAACTGTTTTTT. Translating it yields CASTSEGSEKLFF.

This chain connects TRBV29-1 to TRBJ2-3; 11 positions match TRBD2. V shed 1 base and J 5 bases; nucleotides not matched to a gene: 8. This CDR3 region has 16 residues. Germline CDR1 and CDR2: SQVTM and ANQGSEA. The CDR3 region has the DNA TGCAGCGTTGAAGGGGACCTAGCGGGAGGTCGAGATACGCAGTATTTT. This encodes CSVEGDLAGGRDTQYF.

The V call is TRBV13, the J call TRBJ1-2; no definite D call. The CDR3 totals 15 residues. Germline V gives CDR1 PRHDT, CDR2 FYEKMQ (reference sequence). The V end lost 1 base, the J end lost 4 bases, and 13 bases lay between the germline ends. CDR3: CASSLAGREIYGYTF. The CDR3 coding sequence is TGTGCCAGCAGCTTAGCGGGCAGAGAGATCTATGGCTACACCTTC.